The 6 T cell receptor beta chains below come from one sample, sequenced in a study of blood T cell repertoires in COVID-19. Clones were read by immunoSEQ multiplex PCR, and TCRdb kept only the in-frame ones, dropping some. The table shows about 73,000 clones, with approximately 90% occurring only once. The sequencing sample was made of peripheral blood. These receptors came from a woman aged 18-35 years with acute or convalescent COVID-19.

V usage is TRBV2 and J usage is TRBJ2-1, with D possibly being TRBD1 (7 bases). The germline V and J ends were trimmed by 1 base and 15 bases, with 13 bases remaining between them. CDR1 and CDR2 from the germline V gene are SNHLY and FYNNEI. The CDR3 contains 12 residues. CDR3 in amino acids: CASSEVEGQSFF. In nucleotides, the CDR3 is TGTGCCAGCAGTGAAGTGGAGGGACAGTCGTTCTTC.

This clone appeared a few times. The CDR3 spells CASSPTFGGGGSRRLETQYF. The DNA for the CDR3 is TGTGCCAGCAGTCCCACCTTCGGGGGCGGGGGGTCTCGCCGATTGGAGACCCAGTACTTC. The J gene is TRBJ2-5, the V gene TRBV3-1 (or the pseudogene TRBV3-2), with 8 bases identical to TRBD2. Germline lookup yields CDR1 LGHDT and CDR2 YNNKEL (reference sequence). The CDR3 has 20 amino acids. The V segment lost 6 bases and the J segment 5 bases; nucleotides outside the gene matches: 26.

The chain carries TRBV6-5 and TRBJ1-1; the match to TRBD1 covers 8 bases. Per the germline V gene, CDR1 is MNHEY and CDR2 is SVGAGI. The CDR3 is 14 amino acids. With 6 bases clipped from V and 4 bases from J, the junction kept 7 bases outside the gene matches. Written as DNA, the CDR3 is TGTGCCAGCAGCCGTGGACAGGGCGTCACTGAAGCTTTCTTT. The encoded protein is CASSRGQGVTEAFF.

V gene TRBV30 combines with J gene TRBJ1-5; the D gene is possibly TRBD1 (6 bases). Trimming stripped 0 bases from V and 6 bases from J, with 12 bases between. The CDR3 sequence is 14 residues long. The germline CDR1 and CDR2 sequences are GTSNPN and SVGIG (reference sequence). The CDR3 DNA follows: TGTGCCTGGAGTGTAGGGGCAGGGGCTCAGCCCCAGCATTTT. Encoded protein: CAWSVGAGAQPQHF.

This clone was seen only a few times. The chain couples TRBV6-2 or TRBV6-3 to TRBJ2-5; D uncertain. V was trimmed by 2 bases and J by 4 bases, leaving 8 bases between them. The CDR3 consists of 13 residues. Germline CDR1 MNHEY, CDR2 SVGEGT. Here the CDR3 DNA reads TGTGCCAGCAGTTACACGTCTACAGAGACCCAGTACTTC. Translating it yields CASSYTSTETQYF.

V and J are TRBV13 and TRBJ1-2; 8 nucleotides align to TRBD1. There are 13 residues in the CDR3. V shed 5 bases, J shed 4 bases, and the junction held 3 bases outside the gene matches. The germline CDR1 and CDR2 sequences are PRHDT and FYEKMQ (reference sequence). CDR3 sequence reads: CASSPGTGYGYTF. In nucleotides, the CDR3 is TGTGCCAGCAGCCCAGGGACAGGCTATGGCTACACCTTC.